These 5 T cell receptor beta chains share one sample of origin, sequenced in a study of blood T cell repertoires in COVID-19. Assay used: immunoSEQ multiplex PCR; TCRdb lists only in-frame clones, some missing. This table has just over 90,000 clones, 80% appearing once. The sample was peripheral blood. All receptors come from a human donor in a cohort sampled during active COVID-19.

The chain recombines TRBV5-4 with TRBJ1-6; no firm D call. V was trimmed by 2 bases and J by 7 bases, leaving 10 bases between them. Germline V gene sequence: CDR1 SGHNT, CDR2 YYREEE (reference sequence). The CDR3 covers 14 residues. For the CDR3, the DNA is TGTGCCAGCAGCTTAAGACGGGAGAATTCACCCCTCCACTTT. This gives the protein CASSLRRENSPLHF.

The J gene is TRBJ1-6, the V gene TRBV18; D gene ambiguous. V shed 2 bases and J shed 5 bases, with 10 bases lying between them. The CDR3 has 15 residues. Germline V lookup: CDR1 KGHSH, CDR2 LQKENI. The CDR3 DNA reads TGTGCCAGCTCACCAGGGAGCAGAGATAATTCACCCCTCCACTTT. Translation: CASSPGSRDNSPLHF.

V and J are TRBV5-5 and TRBJ2-2; the D gene is possibly TRBD2 (8 bases). CDR3 length: 17 amino acids. Germline CDR1 and CDR2: SGHKS and YYEKEE (reference sequence). V lost 1 base, J lost 2 bases, and 15 bases lay in between. The CDR3 region has the DNA TGTGCCAGCAGCTTGTCGGGAGGGACAGTCAACACCGGGGAGCTGTTTTTT. Protein product: CASSLSGGTVNTGELFF.

CDR3 protein: CASSARPDRVIGELFF. The CDR3 region has the DNA TGTGCCAGTAGTGCCCGCCCCGACAGGGTTATCGGGGAGCTGTTTTTT. The chain has TRBV19 and TRBJ2-2, with 7 bases matching TRBD1. The V and J ends lost 5 bases and 7 bases, in that order; junction bases with no gene match: 13. The CDR3 totals 16 residues. The V gene's germline CDR1 is LNHDA and CDR2 SQIVND (reference sequence). The full variable domain, its missing parts supplied by reference TRBV19 and TRBJ2-2, is DGGITQSPKYLFRKEGQNVTLSCEQNLNHDAMYWYRQDPGQGLRLIYYSQIVNDFQKGDIAEGYSVSREKKESFPLTVTSAQKNPTAFYLCASSARPDRVIGELFFGEGSRLTVL.

The rearrangement links TRBV10-3 to TRBJ2-5, with D uncertain. V was trimmed by 3 bases and J by 5 bases, leaving 7 bases between them. This CDR3 comprises 12 residues. Germline lookup yields CDR1 ENHRY and CDR2 SYGVKD. The CDR3 DNA sequence: TGTGCCATCAGTGACCTCTCGGAGACCCAGTACTTC. Protein sequence: CAISDLSETQYF.